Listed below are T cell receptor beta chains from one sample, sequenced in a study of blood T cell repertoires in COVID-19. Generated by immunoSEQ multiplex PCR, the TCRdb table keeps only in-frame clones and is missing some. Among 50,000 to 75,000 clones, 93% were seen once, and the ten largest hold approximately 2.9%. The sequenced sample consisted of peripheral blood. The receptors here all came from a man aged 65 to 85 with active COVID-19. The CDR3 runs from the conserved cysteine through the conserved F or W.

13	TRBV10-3	CAISGVLEETQYF
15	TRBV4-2	CASSPRQGSNEKLFF
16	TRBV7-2	CASSPPGGISGNTIYF
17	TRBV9	CASSGGLAGADTGELFF
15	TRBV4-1	CASSRNGLSTDTQYF
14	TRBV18	CASSPMELTYEQYF
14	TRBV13	CASSSEPGNYGYTF
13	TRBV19	CASSMDRDYGYTF
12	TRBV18	CASSRADYEQYF
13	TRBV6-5	CASSRDTNQPQHF
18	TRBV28	CASSFTGRGLLSNQPQHF
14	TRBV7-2	CASSWRGRNTEAFF
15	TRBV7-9	CASSLRTGQGDGYTF
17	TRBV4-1	CASRQLAGGAGSDTQYF
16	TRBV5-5	CASSLELAGGFYEQFF